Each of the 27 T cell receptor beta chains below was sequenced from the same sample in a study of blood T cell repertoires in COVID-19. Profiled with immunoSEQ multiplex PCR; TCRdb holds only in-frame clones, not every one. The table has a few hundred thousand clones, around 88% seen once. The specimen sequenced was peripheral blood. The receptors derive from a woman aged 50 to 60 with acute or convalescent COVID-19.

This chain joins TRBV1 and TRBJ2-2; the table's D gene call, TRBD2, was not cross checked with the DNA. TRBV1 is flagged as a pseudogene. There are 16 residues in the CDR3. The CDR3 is CTSSASGGSVNGELFF. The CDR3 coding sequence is TGCACCAGCAGCGCAAGCGGGGGGTCGGTAAACGGGGAGCTGTTTTTT.

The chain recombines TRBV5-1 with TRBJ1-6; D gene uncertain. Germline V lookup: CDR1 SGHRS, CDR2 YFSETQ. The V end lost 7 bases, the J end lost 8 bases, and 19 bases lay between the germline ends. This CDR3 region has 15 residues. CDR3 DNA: TGCGCCAGCTCTCCCTCTGCTGGAGGGCATTCACCCCTCCACTTT. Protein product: CASSPSAGGHSPLHF.

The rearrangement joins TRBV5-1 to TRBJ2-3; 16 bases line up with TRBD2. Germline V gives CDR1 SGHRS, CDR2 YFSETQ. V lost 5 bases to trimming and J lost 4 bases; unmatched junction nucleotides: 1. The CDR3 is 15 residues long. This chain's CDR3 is CASRGLAGGSDTQYF. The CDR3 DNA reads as TGCGCCAGCAGGGGACTAGCGGGAGGGTCAGATACGCAGTATTTT.

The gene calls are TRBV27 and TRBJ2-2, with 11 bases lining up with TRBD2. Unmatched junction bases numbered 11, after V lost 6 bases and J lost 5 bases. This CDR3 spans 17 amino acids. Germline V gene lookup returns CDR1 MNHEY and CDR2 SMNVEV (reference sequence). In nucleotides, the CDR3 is TGTGCCAGCAGGACCTCTGGACTAGCGGGCCTAACCGGGGAGCTGTTTTTT. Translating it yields CASRTSGLAGLTGELFF.

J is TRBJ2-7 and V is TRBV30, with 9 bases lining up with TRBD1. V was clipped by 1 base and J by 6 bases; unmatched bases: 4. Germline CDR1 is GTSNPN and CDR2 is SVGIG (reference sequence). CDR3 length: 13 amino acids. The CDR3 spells CAWSAGTGREQYF. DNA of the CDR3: TGTGCCTGGAGTGCTGGGACAGGGCGCGAGCAGTACTTC.

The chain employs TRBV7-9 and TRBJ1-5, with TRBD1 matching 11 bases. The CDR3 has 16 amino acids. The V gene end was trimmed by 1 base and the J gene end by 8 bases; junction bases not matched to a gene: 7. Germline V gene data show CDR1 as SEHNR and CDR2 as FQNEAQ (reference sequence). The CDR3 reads CASSLGVGQGAEPQHF. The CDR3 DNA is TGTGCCAGCAGCTTAGGGGTAGGACAGGGGGCAGAGCCCCAGCATTTT.

The CDR3, as DNA: TGTGCCAGCAGATGGACAGGGACTAAGGACGAGCAGTACTTC. It is translated as CASRWTGTKDEQYF. This rearrangement joins TRBV2 to TRBJ2-7, with a weak D call TRBD1 (8 bases). The CDR3 totals 14 residues. Trimming stripped 6 bases from V and 5 bases from J, with 17 bases between. Germline V gene lookup returns CDR1 SNHLY and CDR2 FYNNEI. Filled out from reference TRBV2 and TRBJ2-7, the complete variable domain reads EPEVTQTPSHQVTQMGQEVILRCVPISNHLYFYWYRQILGQKVEFLVSFYNNEISEKSEIFDDQFSVERPDGSNFTLKIRSTKLEDSAMYFCASRWTGTKDEQYFGPGTRLTVT.

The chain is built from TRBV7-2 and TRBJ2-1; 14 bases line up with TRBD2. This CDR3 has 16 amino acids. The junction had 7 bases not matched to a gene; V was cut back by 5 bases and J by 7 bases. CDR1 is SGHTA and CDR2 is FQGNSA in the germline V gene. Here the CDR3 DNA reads TGTGCCAGCAGCCTGAGACTAGCGGGGGGGCGGAATGAGCAGTTCTTC. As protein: CASSLRLAGGRNEQFF.

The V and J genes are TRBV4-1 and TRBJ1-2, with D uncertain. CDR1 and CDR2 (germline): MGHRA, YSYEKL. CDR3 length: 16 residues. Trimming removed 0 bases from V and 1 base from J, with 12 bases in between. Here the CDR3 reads CASSQDQLRVNYGYTF. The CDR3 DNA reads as TGCGCCAGCAGCCAAGATCAGTTGAGGGTTAACTATGGCTACACCTTC.

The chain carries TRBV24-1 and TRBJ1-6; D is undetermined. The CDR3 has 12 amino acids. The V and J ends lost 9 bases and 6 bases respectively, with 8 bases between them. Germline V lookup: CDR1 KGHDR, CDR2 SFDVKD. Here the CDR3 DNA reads TGTGCCACCGCGTCAGGTAATTCACCCCTCCACTTT. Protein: CATASGNSPLHF.

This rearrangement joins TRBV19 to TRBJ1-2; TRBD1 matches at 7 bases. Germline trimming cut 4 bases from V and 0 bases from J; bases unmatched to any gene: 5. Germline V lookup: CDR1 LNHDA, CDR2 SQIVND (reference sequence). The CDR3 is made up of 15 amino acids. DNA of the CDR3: TGTGCCAGTAGTAAAGGGGACAGTTCTAACTATGGCTACACCTTC. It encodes CASSKGDSSNYGYTF.

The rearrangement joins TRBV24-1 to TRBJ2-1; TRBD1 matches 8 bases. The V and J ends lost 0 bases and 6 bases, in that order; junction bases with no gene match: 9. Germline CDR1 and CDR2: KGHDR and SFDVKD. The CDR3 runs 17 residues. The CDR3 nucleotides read TGTGCCACCAGTGATTTGACCGGGACAGGAGGAGGCAATGAGCAGTTCTTC. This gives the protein CATSDLTGTGGGNEQFF.

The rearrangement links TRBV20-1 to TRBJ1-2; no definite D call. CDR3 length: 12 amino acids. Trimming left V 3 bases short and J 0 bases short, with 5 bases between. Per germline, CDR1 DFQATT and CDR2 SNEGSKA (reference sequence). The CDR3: CSASPANYGYTF. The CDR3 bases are TGCAGTGCTAGTCCAGCTAACTATGGCTACACCTTC.

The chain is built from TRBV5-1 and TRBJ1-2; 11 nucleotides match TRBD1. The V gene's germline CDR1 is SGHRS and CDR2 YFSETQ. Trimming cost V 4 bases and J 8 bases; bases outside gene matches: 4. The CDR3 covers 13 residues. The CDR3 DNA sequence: TGCGCCAGCAGCCCGGGACAGGGGGAAGGCTACACCTTC. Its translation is CASSPGQGEGYTF.

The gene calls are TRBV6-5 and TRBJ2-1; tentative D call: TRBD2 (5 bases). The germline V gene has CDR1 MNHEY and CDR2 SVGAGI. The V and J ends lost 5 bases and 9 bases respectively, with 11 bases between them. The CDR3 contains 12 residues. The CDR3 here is CASSLTSAEQFF. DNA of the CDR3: TGTGCCAGCAGTCTCACTAGTGCTGAGCAGTTCTTC.

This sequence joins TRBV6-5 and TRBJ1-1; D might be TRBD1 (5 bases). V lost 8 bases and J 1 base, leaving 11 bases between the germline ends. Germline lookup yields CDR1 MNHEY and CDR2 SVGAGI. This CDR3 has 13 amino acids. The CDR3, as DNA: TGTGCCAGCGCGGGGACGGGGAACACTGAAGCTTTCTTT. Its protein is CASAGTGNTEAFF.

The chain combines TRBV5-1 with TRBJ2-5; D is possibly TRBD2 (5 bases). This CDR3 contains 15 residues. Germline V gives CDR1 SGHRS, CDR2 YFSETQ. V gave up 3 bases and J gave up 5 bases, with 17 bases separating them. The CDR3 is CASSWTSTITETQYF. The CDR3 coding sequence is TGCGCCAGCAGCTGGACTTCCACTATTACTGAGACCCAGTACTTC.

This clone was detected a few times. The DNA of the CDR3 is TGCAGCGCCCTGGGGGGGGCCGGTACTGAAGCTTTCTTT. This sequence encodes CSALGGAGTEAFF. The chain combines TRBV29-1 with TRBJ1-1, with D perhaps matching TRBD1 (6 bases). The germline CDR1 and CDR2 sequences are SQVTM and ANQGSEA. Trimming stripped 7 bases from V and 5 bases from J, with 17 bases between. This CDR3 region has 13 residues.

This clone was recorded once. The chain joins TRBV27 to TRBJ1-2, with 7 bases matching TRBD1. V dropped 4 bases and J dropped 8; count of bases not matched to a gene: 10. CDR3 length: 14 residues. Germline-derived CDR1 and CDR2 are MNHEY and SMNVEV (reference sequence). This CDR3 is CASSYYRDSGGYTF. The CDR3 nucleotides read TGTGCCAGCAGTTACTACCGGGACAGCGGGGGCTACACCTTC.

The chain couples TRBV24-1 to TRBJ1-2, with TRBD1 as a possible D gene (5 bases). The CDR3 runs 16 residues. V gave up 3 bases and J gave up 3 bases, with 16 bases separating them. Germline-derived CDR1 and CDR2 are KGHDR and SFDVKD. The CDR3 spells CATSDPSGGRDYGYTF. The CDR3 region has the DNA TGTGCCACCAGTGATCCTTCCGGGGGAAGGGACTATGGCTACACCTTC.

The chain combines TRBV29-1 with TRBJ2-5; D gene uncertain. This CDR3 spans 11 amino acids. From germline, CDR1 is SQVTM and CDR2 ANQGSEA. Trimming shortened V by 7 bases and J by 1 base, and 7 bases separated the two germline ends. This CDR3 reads CSASSQETQYF. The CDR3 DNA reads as TGCAGCGCCTCGTCCCAAGAGACCCAGTACTTC.

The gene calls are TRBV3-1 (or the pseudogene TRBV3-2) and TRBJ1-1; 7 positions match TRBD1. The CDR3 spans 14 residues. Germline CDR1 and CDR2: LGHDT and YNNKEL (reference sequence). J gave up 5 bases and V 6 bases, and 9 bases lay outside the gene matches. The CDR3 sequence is CASRPRQGETEAFF. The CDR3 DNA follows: TGTGCCAGCAGACCTCGACAGGGTGAGACTGAAGCTTTCTTT.

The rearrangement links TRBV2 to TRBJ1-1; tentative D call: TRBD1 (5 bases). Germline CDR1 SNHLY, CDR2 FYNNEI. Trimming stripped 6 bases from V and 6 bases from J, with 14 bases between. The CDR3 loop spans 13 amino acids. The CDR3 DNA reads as TGTGCCAGCAGGGGGACTCGAACGGCTGAAGCTTTCTTT. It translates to CASRGTRTAEAFF. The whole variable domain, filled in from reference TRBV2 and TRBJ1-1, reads EPEVTQTPSHQVTQMGQEVILRCVPISNHLYFYWYRQILGQKVEFLVSFYNNEISEKSEIFDDQFSVERPDGSNFTLKIRSTKLEDSAMYFCASRGTRTAEAFFGQGTRLTVV.

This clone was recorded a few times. The CDR3: CASSQWVGRGAFF. DNA for the CDR3: TGTGCCAGCAGCCAGTGGGTAGGGAGGGGAGCTTTCTTT. V gene TRBV12-3 or TRBV12-4 combines with J gene TRBJ1-1, with a tentative D call TRBD1 (5 bases). Trimming took 6 bases from V and 10 from J, leaving 18 bases between them. This CDR3 comprises 13 residues.

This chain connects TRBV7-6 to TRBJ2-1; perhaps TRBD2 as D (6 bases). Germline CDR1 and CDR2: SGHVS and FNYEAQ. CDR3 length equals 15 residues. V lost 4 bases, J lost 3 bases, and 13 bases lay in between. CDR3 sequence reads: CASSSAGLNYNEQFF. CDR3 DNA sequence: TGTGCCAGCAGCTCCGCGGGACTCAACTACAATGAGCAGTTCTTC.

The CDR3 sequence: CASSQEAGGRTDTQYF. DNA for the CDR3: TGTGCCAGCAGCCAAGAGGCGGGGGGGAGAACAGATACGCAGTATTTT. The gene calls are TRBV4-2 and TRBJ2-3; 9 nucleotides agree with TRBD2. CDR3 size: 16 residues. V gave up 0 bases and J gave up 3 bases; unmatched junction bases: 4. Germline V lookup: CDR1 LGHNA, CDR2 YNFKEQ.

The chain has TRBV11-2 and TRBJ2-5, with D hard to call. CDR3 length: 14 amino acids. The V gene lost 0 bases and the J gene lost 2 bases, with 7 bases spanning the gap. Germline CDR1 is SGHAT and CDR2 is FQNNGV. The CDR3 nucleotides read TGTGCCAGCAGCTTAGATCTGGCTCAAGAGACCCAGTACTTC. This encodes CASSLDLAQETQYF.